These 15 T cell receptor beta chains were sequenced from one sample in a study of cytomegalovirus exposure and HLA in healthy donors (dated by TCRdb to 2016 to 2017). The library was made by the immunoSEQ multiplex PCR assay. TCRdb obtained this table from immuneACCESS and retained in-frame rearrangements with V and J assigned. These tables miss some clones; where compared with another copy, unresolved V genes account for less than half of the shortfall, and the remainder is unexplained. This sample gives about 120,000 clones in total; approximately 95% of them show up just once. The biggest ten clones account for about 1.7% of the sample. Source material: PBMCs. The receptors shown here come from a man aged 18 to 29 in good health and CMV-seronegative.

The chain combines TRBV5-1 with TRBJ2-7; TRBD2 matches at 7 bases. This CDR3 spans 12 amino acids. J gave up 7 bases and V 5 bases, and 6 bases lay outside the gene matches. Germline CDR1 and CDR2: SGHRS and YFSETQ. The CDR3 nucleotides are TGCGCCAGCAGTAACGACGGGGGGGAGCAGTACTTC. Residues: CASSNDGGEQYF.

The gene calls are TRBV28 and TRBJ2-7; 8 bases are shared with TRBD1. The J segment lost 3 bases and the V segment lost 6 bases, leaving 16 bases of the junction unmatched. The CDR3 is 17 amino acids. CDR1 is MDHEN and CDR2 is SYDVKM in the germline V gene. As DNA, the CDR3 is TGTGCCAGCAGCCCTCTTACCCGGTCACAGGGGGGCTACGAGCAGTACTTC. It specifies CASSPLTRSQGGYEQYF.

V is TRBV15 and J is TRBJ2-5; the D gene is possibly TRBD1 (7 bases). The length of the CDR3 is 14 residues. With 8 bases removed from V and 4 bases from J, the gap between germline ends came to 17 bases. Germline CDR1 and CDR2: LNHNV and YYDKDF (reference sequence). CDR3 nucleotides: TGTGCCACCGCAGGGGGGCCGGCCCCAGAGACCCAGTACTTC. Residues: CATAGGPAPETQYF. Full variable domain (remainder filled in from reference TRBV15 and TRBJ2-5): DAMVIQNPRYQVTQFGKPVTLSCSQTLNHNVMYWYQQKSSQAPKLLFHYYDKDFNNEADTPDNFQSRRPNTSFCFLDIRSPGLGDTAMYLCATAGGPAPETQYFGPGTRLLVL.

The rearrangement links TRBV5-1 to TRBJ2-5; TRBD2 aligns across 12 bases. Trimming cost V 4 bases and J 4 bases; bases outside gene matches: 11. This CDR3 has 17 residues. Germline V gene lookup returns CDR1 SGHRS and CDR2 YFSETQ. In DNA form, the CDR3 reads TGCGCCAGCAGCCTGACCCTAGCGGGAGGGGCGGGAGAGACCCAGTACTTC. This sequence encodes CASSLTLAGGAGETQYF.

This chain connects TRBV4-3 to TRBJ1-2, with a possible D match to TRBD1 (6 bases). This CDR3 comprises 15 residues. Trimming pared 2 bases from V and 5 bases from J, leaving 15 bases between. The V gene's germline CDR1 is LGHNA and CDR2 YSLEER. The CDR3 reads CASSQSVGATYGYTF. The CDR3 DNA reads as TGCGCCAGCAGCCAATCTGTGGGGGCGACATATGGCTACACCTTC.

The V and J genes are TRBV2 and TRBJ2-1, with 12 bases lining up with TRBD2. V was clipped by 2 bases and J by 9 bases; unmatched bases: 17. The CDR3 consists of 19 residues. Germline loops: CDR1 SNHLY, CDR2 FYNNEI. CDR3 sequence reads: CASSESFFSLAGGQGEQFF. CDR3 nucleotides: TGTGCCAGCAGTGAATCCTTCTTCTCACTAGCGGGGGGCCAGGGTGAGCAGTTCTTC. The full variable domain, with the rest looked up from reference TRBV2 and TRBJ2-1, is EPEVTQTPSHQVTQMGQEVILRCVPISNHLYFYWYRQILGQKVEFLVSFYNNEISEKSEIFDDQFSVERPDGSNFTLKIRSTKLEDSAMYFCASSESFFSLAGGQGEQFFGPGTRLTVL.

CDR3 region: CATSRRDRENEKLFF. The CDR3, as DNA: TGTGCCACCAGCAGACGGGACAGGGAAAATGAAAAACTGTTTTTT. The gene calls are TRBV15 and TRBJ1-4; 9 nucleotides line up with TRBD1. The V segment lost 2 bases and the J segment 5 bases; nucleotides outside the gene matches: 3. The germline CDR1 and CDR2 sequences are LNHNV and YYDKDF (reference sequence). This CDR3 region has 15 residues.

The chain combines TRBV5-1 with TRBJ1-4; TRBD1 might be the D (5 bases). Germline V gives CDR1 SGHRS, CDR2 YFSETQ. CDR3 length: 14 amino acids. Trimming left V 0 bases short and J 3 bases short, with 6 bases between. The CDR3 reads CASSLAGSNEKLFF. CDR3 in DNA: TGCGCCAGCAGCTTGGCAGGGTCTAATGAAAAACTGTTTTTT.

The chain employs TRBV27 and TRBJ1-1; 11 positions agree with TRBD1. The CDR3 is 16 amino acids. Germline V CDR1 and CDR2: MNHEY, SMNVEV (reference sequence). V shed 6 bases, J shed 0 bases, and the junction held 6 bases outside the gene matches. DNA of the CDR3: TGTGCCAGCAGCCCCGGACAGGGGGCCATGAACACTGAAGCTTTCTTT. Residues: CASSPGQGAMNTEAFF.

The gene calls are TRBV27 and TRBJ1-5; 9 bases match TRBD1. The germline gives CDR1 MNHEY, CDR2 SMNVEV (reference sequence). V lost 4 bases, J lost 3 bases, and 1 base stayed unmatched. CDR3 size: 14 residues. The CDR3 loop is CASSWTGDNQPQHF. Here the CDR3 DNA reads TGTGCCAGCAGTTGGACAGGGGACAATCAGCCCCAGCATTTT.

The gene calls are TRBV4-2 and TRBJ1-5, with 9 bases lining up with TRBD1. Per the germline V gene, CDR1 is LGHNA and CDR2 is YNFKEQ. The ends lost 6 bases at V and 7 bases at J; junction bases unmatched: 16. This CDR3 spans 17 amino acids. For the CDR3, the DNA is TGTGCCAGCAGTCCTTCCTGGGGACAGGGTAAGGCCCAGCCCCAGCATTTT. It translates to CASSPSWGQGKAQPQHF.

V gene TRBV11-3 combines with J gene TRBJ2-7, with D perhaps TRBD2 (6 bases). The ends were cut back, 4 bases at V and 0 bases at J, with 16 bases in the middle. Per the germline V gene, CDR1 is SGHNT and CDR2 is YENEEA. The CDR3 contains 16 residues. CDR3 DNA: TGTGCCAGCAGCTCCGGTCGCGGGATAAGCTCCTACGAGCAGTACTTC. This gives the protein CASSSGRGISSYEQYF.

CDR3 bases: TGTGCCAGTAGTAACTCCGGGACAGGGAGAGGTGAGCAGTTCTTC. Its protein is CASSNSGTGRGEQFF. The chain combines TRBV19 with TRBJ2-1, with 9 bases fitting TRBD1. CDR1 is LNHDA and CDR2 is SQIVND in the germline V gene (reference sequence). After removal of 4 bases from V and 9 bases from J, the junction contained 10 bases not matched to a gene. This CDR3 spans 15 amino acids. The whole variable domain, filled in from reference TRBV19 and TRBJ2-1, reads DGGITQSPKYLFRKEGQNVTLSCEQNLNHDAMYWYRQDPGQGLRLIYYSQIVNDFQKGDIAEGYSVSREKKESFPLTVTSAQKNPTAFYLCASSNSGTGRGEQFFGPGTRLTVL.

The chain carries TRBV4-3 and TRBJ2-1; 10 positions match TRBD1. The CDR3 extends over 15 amino acids. Per germline, CDR1 LGHNA and CDR2 YSLEER. The V segment lost 6 bases and the J segment 8 bases; nucleotides outside the gene matches: 10. This CDR3 is CASRQGTGDPHEQFF. CDR3 DNA: TGCGCCAGCAGACAGGGGACAGGGGACCCTCATGAGCAGTTCTTC.

This clone is a singleton in its sample. CDR3 amino acids: CASSRELAVNTGELFF. The CDR3 nucleotides read TGTGCCAGCAGTCGCGAACTAGCGGTGAACACCGGGGAGCTGTTTTTT. The chain has TRBV6-4 and TRBJ2-2, with 8 bases aligning to TRBD2. Germline-derived CDR1 and CDR2 are MRHNA and SNTAGT. The CDR3 length is 16 residues. The trim removed 5 bases at V and 1 base at J, leaving 6 bases unmatched.